The 32 T cell receptor beta chains below come from one sample, sequenced in a study of cytomegalovirus exposure and HLA in healthy donors. PCR was performed using 60 Vbeta and 13 Jbeta primers. Repertoires were generated with immunoSEQ multiplex PCR, while TCRdb's copy carries only in-frame clones and drops some. The table shows 150,000 or so clones, with approximately 80% occurring only once. The sequenced sample consisted of PBMCs. These receptor sequences come from a man aged 50-59 years in good health and CMV-seropositive.

The chain uses TRBV6-6 and TRBJ1-1, with D unresolved. The CDR3 length is 12 residues. Germline CDR1 MNHNY, CDR2 SVGAGI (reference sequence). The V and J ends lost 8 bases and 8 bases respectively, with 15 bases between them. CDR3 in amino acids: CASASTSLEAFF. The CDR3, as DNA: TGTGCCAGCGCTTCGACATCCCTAGAAGCTTTCTTT.

The chain is built from TRBV4-1 and TRBJ1-4; possibly TRBD1 for D (6 bases). Trimming stripped 1 base from V and 6 bases from J, with 15 bases between. This CDR3 contains 16 residues. Per the germline V gene, CDR1 is MGHRA and CDR2 is YSYEKL. The CDR3 DNA reads TGCGCCAGCAGCCAAGGGGTGGGGGCAGGGTATGAAAAACTGTTTTTT. It translates to CASSQGVGAGYEKLFF.

Regarding this clone: At one boundary the junction diverges from the germline segment, which might be a read error. The chain joins TRBV7-8 to TRBJ2-1; TRBD2 matches 14 bases. This CDR3 region has 17 residues. Per germline, CDR1 SGHVS and CDR2 FQNEAQ. The CDR3 region is CANSPWTSGGSYNEQFF. In DNA, the CDR3 is TGTGCCAACAGCCCCTGGACTAGCGGGGGGTCCTACAATGAGCAGTTCTTC.

The rearrangement links TRBV9 to TRBJ2-3, with 7 bases that match TRBD1. CDR1 and CDR2 from the germline V gene are SGDLS and YYNGEE. V shed 2 bases, J shed 4 bases, and the junction held 1 base outside the gene matches. The CDR3 runs 13 residues. CDR3: CASSVDRADTQYF. CDR3 DNA: TGTGCCAGCAGCGTCGACAGGGCAGATACGCAGTATTTT.

V is TRBV10-3 and J is TRBJ1-4, with TRBD1 as a possible D gene (5 bases). There are 14 residues in the CDR3. The V and J ends lost 3 bases and 4 bases respectively, with 9 bases between them. CDR1 is ENHRY, CDR2 SYGVKD, per germline. The CDR3 is CAISDGGGNEKLFF. The DNA of the CDR3 is TGTGCCATCAGTGACGGGGGGGGTAATGAAAAACTGTTTTTT.

The chain uses TRBV28 and TRBJ2-5; D possibly corresponds to TRBD2 (5 bases). This CDR3 contains 13 residues. Trimming left V 7 bases short and J 5 bases short, with 14 bases between. Germline CDR1 MDHEN, CDR2 SYDVKM. The CDR3 DNA is TGTGCCAGCACGGGCGCGGGTTCGGAGACCCAGTACTTC. Its protein product is CASTGAGSETQYF.

This clone showed up just once. V and J are TRBV7-8 and TRBJ2-1; 8 nucleotides align to TRBD1. The CDR3 sequence is 16 residues long. V lost 5 bases, J lost 7 bases, and 13 bases stayed unmatched. CDR1 is SGHVS, CDR2 FQNEAQ, per germline. This CDR3 is CASSVSRAGGQNEQFF. CDR3 DNA sequence: TGTGCCAGCAGCGTCTCGAGGGCAGGGGGCCAGAATGAGCAGTTCTTC.

V is TRBV7-9 and J is TRBJ1-5, with D perhaps matching TRBD1 (6 bases). Trimming left V 5 bases short and J 0 bases short, with 11 bases between. Germline V gene data show CDR1 as SEHNR and CDR2 as FQNEAQ (reference sequence). This CDR3 contains 15 residues. The CDR3 DNA reads as TGTGCCAGCAGCAATCAGGGGTCTAGCAATCAGCCCCAGCATTTT. Amino acids: CASSNQGSSNQPQHF.

The chain employs TRBV4-1 and TRBJ2-7; weak D call: TRBD2 (6 bases). This CDR3 contains 14 residues. Germline loops: CDR1 MGHRA, CDR2 YSYEKL. The V gene lost 4 bases and the J gene lost 2 bases, with 12 bases spanning the gap. The CDR3 DNA reads as TGCGCCAGCAGCCGAGGACTACCCCCCTACGAGCAGTACTTC. Translation: CASSRGLPPYEQYF.

Concerning this clone: The sample contains more than one DNA sequence encoding this CDR3. The chain is built from TRBV4-3 and TRBJ2-3; D may be TRBD2 (7 bases). Germline CDR1 LGHNA, CDR2 YSLEER. CDR3 length equals 15 residues. Trimming removed 1 base at V and 4 bases at J, with 12 bases between. The DNA for the CDR3 is TGCGCCAGCAGCCAAGCGGGGGGCCGGGCAGATACGCAGTATTTT. Translation: CASSQAGGRADTQYF.

The V call is TRBV5-1, the J call TRBJ1-1; the D gene is possibly TRBD1 (6 bases). The germline V gene has CDR1 SGHRS and CDR2 YFSETQ. The V gene lost 4 bases and the J gene lost 4 bases, with 14 bases spanning the gap. The CDR3 runs 14 residues. The CDR3 is CASSPFLGGTEAFF. DNA of the CDR3: TGCGCCAGCAGCCCCTTCCTAGGGGGCACTGAAGCTTTCTTT.

This rearrangement joins TRBV5-1 to TRBJ1-4; maybe TRBD1 (6 bases). The CDR3 is 15 residues long. Germline values: CDR1 SGHRS, CDR2 YFSETQ. Trimming cost V 6 bases and J 5 bases, with 17 bases left between them. CDR3 sequence: CASMPGGMGNEKLFF. In DNA, the CDR3 is TGCGCCAGCATGCCGGGGGGCATGGGGAATGAAAAACTGTTTTTT.

This clone was detected only a few times. The chain couples TRBV7-9 to TRBJ1-2, with 10 bases aligning to TRBD1. Germline V gene lookup returns CDR1 SEHNR and CDR2 FQNEAQ (reference sequence). CDR3 size: 16 residues. Germline trimming cut 5 bases from V and 3 bases from J; bases unmatched to any gene: 9. The CDR3 region is CASSNRQGAHHYGYTF. In DNA, the CDR3 is TGTGCCAGCAGCAACAGACAGGGGGCGCATCACTATGGCTACACCTTC.

This chain links TRBV2 with TRBJ2-3; no firm D call. The CDR3 contains 12 residues. Germline CDR1 reads SNHLY; CDR2 reads FYNNEI. The germline V and J ends were trimmed by 3 bases and 5 bases, with 6 bases remaining between them. CDR3 region: CASSDLGDTQYF. Here the CDR3 DNA reads TGTGCCAGCAGTGACCTCGGAGATACGCAGTATTTT.

The CDR3: CASSRTSGGVSIEQFF. CDR3 sequence (DNA): TGTGCCAGCAGTCGGACTAGCGGGGGGGTATCTATTGAGCAGTTCTTC. V and J are TRBV6-6 and TRBJ2-1; TRBD2 matches at 15 bases. Germline V gene sequence: CDR1 MNHNY, CDR2 SVGAGI (reference sequence). Germline trimming cut 5 bases from V and 9 bases from J; bases unmatched to any gene: 8. The CDR3 covers 16 residues.

This clone was recorded only once. CDR3 nucleotides: TGTGCCAGTAGTATATTACAAAATCAGCCCCAGCATTTT. It translates to CASSILQNQPQHF. This sequence joins TRBV19 and TRBJ1-5; unclear D gene. Germline V lookup: CDR1 LNHDA, CDR2 SQIVND (reference sequence). CDR3 length: 13 amino acids. The V gene lost 2 bases and the J gene lost 4 bases, with 6 bases spanning the gap.

This chain uses TRBV19 with TRBJ2-2, with 8 bases aligning to TRBD1. The V gene's germline CDR1 is LNHDA and CDR2 SQIVND (reference sequence). J gave up 6 bases and V 5 bases, and 14 bases lay outside the gene matches. The CDR3 spans 17 residues. The DNA of the CDR3 is TGTGCCAGTAGTCCACTGGGGGCAGGGGGCATGTCCGGGGAGCTGTTTTTT. The encoded protein is CASSPLGAGGMSGELFF.

The genes are TRBV5-1 and TRBJ2-2; possibly TRBD1 for D (5 bases). From germline, CDR1 is SGHRS and CDR2 YFSETQ. Trimming left V 0 bases short and J 5 bases short, with 8 bases between. This CDR3 has 14 amino acids. The chain's CDR3 is CASSLEQETGELFF. CDR3 DNA sequence: TGCGCCAGCAGCTTGGAACAGGAAACCGGGGAGCTGTTTTTT.

J is TRBJ2-2 and V is TRBV29-1; TRBD2 agrees at 9 bases. Germline CDR1 is SQVTM and CDR2 is ANQGSEA. The CDR3 extends over 17 amino acids. With 3 bases clipped from V and 6 bases from J, the junction kept 14 bases outside the gene matches. CDR3 DNA: TGCAGCGTTGACAGGGCTTTCTATGCGGGGGGGTCCGGGGAGCTGTTTTTT. Protein product: CSVDRAFYAGGSGELFF.

The chain uses TRBV5-6 and TRBJ1-1; 8 nucleotides match TRBD1. The V gene's germline CDR1 is SGHDT and CDR2 YYEEEE. With 3 bases clipped from V and 1 base from J, the junction kept 2 bases outside the gene matches. The CDR3 has 14 residues. The CDR3 loop reads CASSYDRGNTEAFF. DNA for the CDR3: TGTGCCAGCAGCTATGACAGGGGGAACACTGAAGCTTTCTTT.

The chain combines TRBV5-1 with TRBJ2-1, with 10 bases identical to TRBD2. Germline V gene lookup returns CDR1 SGHRS and CDR2 YFSETQ. The junction had 10 bases not matched to a gene; V was cut back by 4 bases and J by 6 bases. The CDR3 runs 16 residues. The chain's CDR3 is CASSPAGGLAFNEQFF. In DNA, the CDR3 is TGCGCCAGCAGCCCCGCAGGGGGACTAGCGTTCAATGAGCAGTTCTTC.

V gene TRBV21-1 combines with J gene TRBJ2-7; TRBD2, the D gene given by the table, was not confirmed from the DNA. TRBV21-1 is a pseudogene segment. The CDR3 loop spans 15 amino acids. This CDR3 reads CASSKALGGAGEQYF. DNA of the CDR3: TGTGCCAGCAGCAAAGCGCTAGGTGGGGCGGGGGAGCAGTACTTC.

The J gene is TRBJ2-6, the V gene TRBV6-5; maybe TRBD1 (6 bases). The CDR3 contains 14 residues. Between the trimmed V and J ends, which lost 5 bases and 4 bases, there was a span of 9 bases. Germline CDR1 reads MNHEY; CDR2 reads SVGAGI. CDR3 DNA sequence: TGTGCCAGCAGTCCGAGGGGGGGGGCCAACGTCCTGACTTTC. This codes for CASSPRGGANVLTF.

The rearrangement joins TRBV27 to TRBJ2-1; a weak D match, TRBD2 (5 bases). V was trimmed by 0 bases and J by 0 bases, leaving 9 bases between them. This CDR3 is built from 16 residues. Per the germline V gene, CDR1 is MNHEY and CDR2 is SMNVEV (reference sequence). The CDR3 nucleotides are TGTGCCAGCAGTTTATCGTCCGGGGACTCCTACAATGAGCAGTTCTTC. Residues: CASSLSSGDSYNEQFF.

This clone was counted a few times. The chain combines TRBV5-8 with TRBJ2-2; no definite D call. The germline V gene encodes CDR1 SGHTS and CDR2 YDEGEE. This CDR3 has 16 residues. Trimming took off 1 base at V and 0 bases at J, with 10 bases between the two ends. The CDR3 DNA is TGTGCCAGCAGCTTGCTACGTACCTCGAACACCGGGGAGCTGTTTTTT. Translation gives CASSLLRTSNTGELFF.

J is TRBJ1-2 and V is TRBV19; 7 nucleotides line up with TRBD1. This CDR3 is 14 amino acids long. From germline, CDR1 is LNHDA and CDR2 SQIVND (reference sequence). The V and J ends lost 4 bases and 6 bases, in that order; junction bases with no gene match: 8. The CDR3 bases are TGTGCCAGTAGTACGGAGACAGGGAGGAATGGCTACACCTTC. It specifies CASSTETGRNGYTF.

In its sample, this clone was seen once. The V gene is TRBV30, the J gene TRBJ1-5; a weak D match, TRBD1 (5 bases). The CDR3 has 17 amino acids. In germline, CDR1 is GTSNPN, CDR2 SVGIG (reference sequence). The ends were cut back, 0 bases at V and 0 bases at J, with 15 bases in the middle. CDR3 nucleotides: TGTGCCTGGAGTGTACTTGAACGCAGGGATAGCAATCAGCCCCAGCATTTT. This codes for CAWSVLERRDSNQPQHF. Looking up the rest from reference TRBV30 and TRBJ1-5 gives the full variable domain: SQTIHQWPATLVQPVGSPLSLECTVEGTSNPNLYWYRQAAGRGLQLLFYSVGIGQISSEVPQNLSASRPQDRQFILSSKKLLLSDSGFYLCAWSVLERRDSNQPQHFGDGTRLSIL.

The V call is TRBV4-3, the J call TRBJ2-3; perhaps TRBD1 as D (5 bases). This CDR3 region has 15 residues. CDR1 is LGHNA, CDR2 YSLEER, per germline. V shed 0 bases and J shed 2 bases, with 9 bases lying between them. The CDR3 sequence is CASSQEGADTDTQYF. CDR3 DNA: TGCGCCAGCAGCCAAGAAGGGGCGGACACAGATACGCAGTATTTT.

The chain combines TRBV4-3 with TRBJ2-7; 9 bases match TRBD2. V lost 0 bases to trimming and J lost 3 bases; unmatched junction nucleotides: 9. The CDR3 is made up of 17 amino acids. Germline CDR1 reads LGHNA; CDR2 reads YSLEER. The CDR3 DNA reads as TGCGCCAGCAGCCAAGATTATCTAGCGGGGTTCCGCTACGAGCAGTACTTC. Encoded protein: CASSQDYLAGFRYEQYF.

The chain employs TRBV7-2 and TRBJ2-5, with D possibly matching TRBD2 (6 bases). The V end was cut by 5 bases, the J end by 6 bases, with 13 bases between. Germline loops: CDR1 SGHTA, CDR2 FQGNSA. The CDR3 is 13 residues long. DNA for the CDR3: TGTGCCAGCAGCCTTGCGGGGCTGAAGACCCAGTACTTC. Protein product: CASSLAGLKTQYF.

This chain links TRBV10-3 with TRBJ2-7; 9 bases fit TRBD1. Trimming cost V 10 bases and J 7 bases; bases outside gene matches: 8. The CDR3 loop spans 12 amino acids. The V gene's germline CDR1 is ENHRY and CDR2 SYGVKD. DNA for the CDR3: TGTGCCAGCGGACAGGGGAGGTATGAGCAGTACTTC. It codes for CASGQGRYEQYF.

This clone was seen a few times. The rearrangement links TRBV7-6 to TRBJ2-6, with 11 bases aligning to TRBD1. The CDR3 is made up of 18 amino acids. In germline, CDR1 is SGHVS, CDR2 FNYEAQ. After removal of 5 bases from V and 0 bases from J, the junction contained 6 bases not matched to a gene. CDR3 in DNA: TGTGCCAGCAGCACCTGGACAGGGGGCGCCTCTGGGGCCAACGTCCTGACTTTC. This codes for CASSTWTGGASGANVLTF.